The sequence of this T cell receptor (beta chain) was determined in a study of OX40 agonist ivuxolimab in advanced cancers. Overall study context: Anti-PD-1, anti-PD-L1 or anti-CTLA-4 therapy given earlier was allowed, and approximately 40% had some.

Here immunoSEQ multiplex PCR was the method, and the copy in TCRdb shows in-frame clones only, minus some. The sample contains 30,000 to 45,000 clones, approximately 86% of which appear only once. From germline, CDR1 is SGHVS and CDR2 FQNEAQ. The ends lost 2 bases at V and 2 bases at J; junction bases unmatched: 12. The length of the CDR3 is 18 residues. The chain links TRBV7-8 to TRBJ1-2, with 9 bases lining up with TRBD1. The input for sequencing was CD4+ or CD8+ T cells sorted from blood, taken in a trial of the OX40 agonist ivuxolimab. The sequence was collected from an adult with an advanced solid tumor such as melanoma, head and neck, liver or kidney cancer. CDR3 sequence: CASSLFIHGTGLNYGYTF. The CDR3 DNA is TGTGCCAGCAGCTTATTCATTCACGGGACAGGGTTAAACTATGGCTACACCTTC.